The 18 T cell receptor beta chains given below trace back to one sample, sequenced in a study of cytomegalovirus exposure and HLA in healthy donors (dated by TCRdb to about 2017). The library was prepared using the immunoSEQ multiplex PCR assay. The multiplex PCR relied on a mix of 60 forward primers for TCR Vbeta segments and 13 reverse primers for TCR Jbeta segments. Here the immuneACCESS table is served through TCRdb, limited to in-frame sequences with V and J called. Missing clones are a known gap in these copies; in checked studies unresolved V genes cover under half, and the rest lacks a known reason. In this sample the table shows about 200,000 clones, 78% of which occur a single time. The ten largest clones capture 3.8% of the sample. The sequenced sample was PBMCs. Receptors were obtained from a male donor in good health and CMV-seronegative.

This chain connects TRBV19 to TRBJ2-2; D perhaps matches TRBD1 (6 bases). This CDR3 is built from 15 residues. Germline CDR1 reads LNHDA; CDR2 reads SQIVND (reference sequence). Trimming pared 6 bases from V and 2 bases from J, leaving 13 bases between. The CDR3 here is CASSHRDRNTGELFF. CDR3 sequence (DNA): TGTGCCAGTAGCCACAGGGATCGAAACACCGGGGAGCTGTTTTTT.

V is TRBV27 and J is TRBJ2-7, with TRBD1 as a possible D gene (6 bases). Trimming removed 3 bases from V and 0 bases from J, with 12 bases in between. Germline V lookup: CDR1 MNHEY, CDR2 SMNVEV (reference sequence). The CDR3 sequence is 15 residues long. CDR3 sequence reads: CASSFSGASSYEQYF. DNA of the CDR3: TGTGCCAGCAGTTTTTCAGGGGCAAGCTCCTACGAGCAGTACTTC.

This clone turned up a few times. CDR3 bases: TGTGCCAGTAGCCAGGGGGCGCCGTACGAGCAGTACTTC. Its translation is CASSQGAPYEQYF. The chain joins TRBV19 to TRBJ2-7, with TRBD1 matching 8 bases. The V gene's germline CDR1 is LNHDA and CDR2 SQIVND (reference sequence). This CDR3 spans 13 amino acids. The J segment lost 4 bases and the V segment lost 6 bases, leaving 5 bases of the junction unmatched.

This clone was seen ten or more times. The chain employs TRBV6-6 and TRBJ1-2; D unresolved. V dropped 10 bases and J dropped 10 bases, with 7 bases sitting between them. There are 8 residues in the CDR3. From germline, CDR1 is MNHNY and CDR2 SVGAGI (reference sequence). CDR3 DNA sequence: TGTGCCACTTCAGACTACACCTTC. Translation: CATSDYTF.

The chain carries TRBV2 and TRBJ2-2, with a possible D match to TRBD1 (5 bases). The V end lost 7 bases, the J end lost 7 bases, and 13 bases lay between the germline ends. Germline loops: CDR1 SNHLY, CDR2 FYNNEI. CDR3 length: 13 amino acids. This CDR3 is CASTPLQGGELFF. The CDR3 nucleotides read TGTGCCAGCACTCCCCTCCAGGGCGGGGAGCTGTTTTTT. The whole variable domain, remainder taken from reference TRBV2 and TRBJ2-2, is EPEVTQTPSHQVTQMGQEVILRCVPISNHLYFYWYRQILGQKVEFLVSFYNNEISEKSEIFDDQFSVERPDGSNFTLKIRSTKLEDSAMYFCASTPLQGGELFFGEGSRLTVL.

This sequence joins TRBV18 and TRBJ2-5, with TRBD1 identical over 7 bases. The CDR3 loop spans 16 amino acids. V shed 2 bases and J 1 base; nucleotides not matched to a gene: 7. CDR1 is KGHSH, CDR2 LQKENI, per germline. The CDR3 is CASSPNTWDSQETQYF. CDR3 bases: TGTGCCAGCTCACCAAATACTTGGGACAGCCAAGAGACCCAGTACTTC.

The chain recombines TRBV7-8 with TRBJ2-7; perhaps TRBD1 as D (6 bases). V dropped 5 bases and J dropped 7 bases, with 15 bases sitting between them. This CDR3 has 13 residues. The germline CDR1 and CDR2 sequences are SGHVS and FQNEAQ. DNA for the CDR3: TGTGCCAGCAGCCTGGACAGCCGGCAGGAGCAGTACTTC. Protein product: CASSLDSRQEQYF.

The J gene is TRBJ2-7, the V gene TRBV13, with 9 positions matching TRBD1. The CDR3 contains 16 residues. Germline lookup yields CDR1 PRHDT and CDR2 FYEKMQ (reference sequence). The V segment lost 5 bases and the J segment 4 bases; nucleotides outside the gene matches: 12. CDR3 sequence (DNA): TGTGCCAGCAGCCCCCGACCGGGACAGGGTAGATACGAGCAGTACTTC. Its protein product is CASSPRPGQGRYEQYF.

J is TRBJ2-2 and V is TRBV11-2, with 10 bases lining up with TRBD2. The germline CDR1 and CDR2 sequences are SGHAT and FQNNGV. Germline trimming cut 3 bases from V and 6 bases from J; bases unmatched to any gene: 10. The CDR3 is made up of 17 amino acids. The chain's CDR3 is CASSFGQGLAEAGELFF. The CDR3 DNA reads as TGTGCCAGCAGCTTTGGCCAAGGACTAGCGGAAGCCGGGGAGCTGTTTTTT.

The rearrangement links TRBV6-6 to TRBJ1-1; 8 bases match TRBD1. Germline V gene sequence: CDR1 MNHNY, CDR2 SVGAGI (reference sequence). The CDR3 extends over 12 amino acids. Unmatched junction bases numbered 1, after V lost 7 bases and J lost 3 bases. This CDR3 is CASKTGDTEAFF. The CDR3 DNA is TGTGCCAGCAAGACAGGGGACACTGAAGCTTTCTTT.

This rearrangement joins TRBV19 to TRBJ2-7, with D tentatively TRBD1 (7 bases). Germline assignment: CDR1 LNHDA and CDR2 SQIVND (reference sequence). Trimming removed 4 bases at V and 6 bases at J, with 13 bases between. The CDR3 sequence is 13 residues long. The CDR3: CASSTGGGGEQYF. The CDR3 DNA reads as TGTGCCAGTAGTACCGGAGGGGGCGGCGAGCAGTACTTC.

This clone was picked up a small number of times. The chain couples TRBV5-4 to TRBJ2-1; possible D gene TRBD1, 5 bases. The ends were cut back, 3 bases at V and 7 bases at J, with 11 bases in the middle. This CDR3 is 13 amino acids long. Germline V gene sequence: CDR1 SGHNT, CDR2 YYREEE (reference sequence). The chain's CDR3 is CASSSTKGNEQFF. The CDR3 nucleotides read TGTGCCAGCAGCTCGACGAAGGGGAATGAGCAGTTCTTC.

The chain has TRBV6-5 and TRBJ2-5; TRBD1 agrees at 8 bases. The end of the DNA aligns better with TRBJ2-7, so the J call may be wrong. The CDR3 is 15 residues long. Germline-derived CDR1 and CDR2 are MNHEY and SVGAGI. The chain's CDR3 is CASSGSRDRIYEQYF. CDR3 sequence (DNA): TGTGCCAGCAGTGGTTCCCGGGACAGGATTTACGAGCAGTACTTC.

This clone was seen just once. This chain links TRBV6-5 with TRBJ2-7; 8 bases are a match to TRBD1. The germline V gene has CDR1 MNHEY and CDR2 SVGAGI. The V segment lost 5 bases and the J segment 3 bases; nucleotides outside the gene matches: 3. This CDR3 has 13 residues. CDR3 region: CASSRDRNYEQYF. The CDR3 region has the DNA TGTGCCAGCAGTCGGGACAGGAACTACGAGCAGTACTTC.

The J gene is TRBJ2-7, the V gene TRBV18; D is unresolved. The CDR3 extends over 15 amino acids. Trimming took off 2 bases at V and 1 base at J, with 12 bases between the two ends. Germline CDR1 reads KGHSH; CDR2 reads LQKENI. The chain's CDR3 is CASSPSNAFSYEQYF. In DNA, the CDR3 is TGTGCCAGCTCACCATCTAATGCCTTTTCCTACGAGCAGTACTTC.

The chain combines TRBV15 with TRBJ1-2, with 7 positions matching TRBD1. The CDR3 contains 14 residues. After removal of 8 bases from V and 4 bases from J, the junction contained 10 bases not matched to a gene. Germline CDR1 reads LNHNV; CDR2 reads YYDKDF (reference sequence). The chain's CDR3 is CATHRQGSTYGYTF. In DNA, the CDR3 is TGTGCCACCCATAGACAGGGAAGCACCTATGGCTACACCTTC.

The rearrangement joins TRBV29-1 to TRBJ2-2; 10 bases are a match to TRBD2. V lost 6 bases, J lost 2 bases, and 6 bases stayed unmatched. The CDR3 runs to 15 residues. Germline V gives CDR1 SQVTM, CDR2 ANQGSEA. The DNA for the CDR3 is TGCAGCGTCGCCGGACTAGCGGCTAACACCGGGGAGCTGTTTTTT. The encoded protein is CSVAGLAANTGELFF.

The chain uses TRBV27 and TRBJ1-3; 9 bases match TRBD1. The CDR3 contains 14 residues. Trimming removed 5 bases from V and 2 bases from J; junction bases left unmatched: 1. CDR1 and CDR2 from the germline V gene are MNHEY and SMNVEV (reference sequence). The CDR3 nucleotides read TGTGCCAGCAGTAGACAGGGGGCTGGAAACACCATATATTTT. Translation: CASSRQGAGNTIYF.